The clone carrying this T cell receptor (beta chain) has only a few counts. This entry comes from a study of spatial heterogeneity in lung cancer. About the study: The study observed each unique TCR and UMI combination more than ten times on average in raw reads.

The presence of a unique molecular identifier marked each TCR cDNA molecule. One entry per CDR3 protein, called by TCRdb with MiXCR from the 5' RACE reads. The data hold 85,000 to 100,000 distinct CDR3 sequences, with 12% observed a single time. Noted time point: sample taken at primary tumor resection. Unsorted tumor, nontumor lung tissue or cryopreserved PBMC supplied the whole RNA. The source of this sequence is a male donor with early-stage non-small cell lung cancer. Sequenced material: PBMCs, taken at surgery.

CDR3 DNA: TGTGCCAGCAGCCGCCCGGGGGCTAATGAAAAACTGTTTTTT. It specifies CASSRPGANEKLFF. This sequence joins TRBV28 and TRBJ1-4, with a tentative D call TRBD1 (5 bases). Trimming took off 6 bases at V and 3 bases at J, with 11 bases between the two ends. CDR1 and CDR2 from the germline V gene are MDHEN and SYDVKM. The CDR3 consists of 14 residues.